This TCR beta chain was captured by sequencing in a study of OX40 agonist ivuxolimab in advanced cancers. Study summary: Having had anti-PD-1, anti-PD-L1 or anti-CTLA-4 therapy before was allowed, and over 35% had some.

This CDR3 spans 13 amino acids. From germline, CDR1 is LNHDA and CDR2 SQIVND (reference sequence). The J segment lost 7 bases and the V segment lost 6 bases, leaving 3 bases of the junction unmatched. TCRdb keeps only in-frame clones here, not all; method: immunoSEQ multiplex PCR. Altogether 130,000 or so clones are present, over 85% being singletons, with the ten largest covering approximately 0.15%. The sequences come from CD4+ or CD8+ T cells sorted from blood, collected in a trial of the OX40 agonist ivuxolimab. This TCR derives from an adult with an advanced solid tumor such as melanoma, head and neck, liver or kidney cancer. The chain employs TRBV19 and TRBJ1-4, with 9 bases lining up with TRBD1. The CDR3 spells CASSRDRVEKLFF. In DNA form, the CDR3 reads TGTGCCAGTAGCCGGGACAGGGTTGAAAAACTGTTTTTT.